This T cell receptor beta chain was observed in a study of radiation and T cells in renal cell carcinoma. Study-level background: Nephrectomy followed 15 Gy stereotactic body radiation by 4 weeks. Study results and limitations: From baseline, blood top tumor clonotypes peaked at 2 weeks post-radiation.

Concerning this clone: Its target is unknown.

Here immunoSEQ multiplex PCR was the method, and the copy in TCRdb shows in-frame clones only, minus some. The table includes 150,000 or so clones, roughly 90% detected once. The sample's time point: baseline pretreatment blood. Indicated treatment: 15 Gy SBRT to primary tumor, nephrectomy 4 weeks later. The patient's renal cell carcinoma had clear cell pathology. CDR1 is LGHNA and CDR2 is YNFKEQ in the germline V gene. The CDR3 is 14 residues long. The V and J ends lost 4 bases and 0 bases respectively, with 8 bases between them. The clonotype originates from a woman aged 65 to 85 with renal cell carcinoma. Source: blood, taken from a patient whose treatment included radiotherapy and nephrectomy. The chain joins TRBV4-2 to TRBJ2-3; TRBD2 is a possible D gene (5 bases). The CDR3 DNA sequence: TGTGCCAGCAGCCCCCTAGCTAGCACAGATACGCAGTATTTT. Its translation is CASSPLASTDTQYF.